This T cell receptor (beta chain) stems from a study of blood T cell repertoires in COVID-19 (dated by TCRdb to 2020 to 2021). General notes on the study: Collaborator samples came from the United States, Italy and Spain and covered acute and convalescent phases of COVID-19. The samples were drawn from the first 160 participants of the ongoing ImmuneRACE study and from some 1,300 subjects provided by 6 global collaborators. The prospective study material was composed of cDNA or gDNA derived from T cells, B-cell-depleted T cells, or PBMCs. The repertoires were made available in a free public database intended to serve as a resource for research on the immune response to SARS-CoV-2. The sample metadata nearly always contained a de-identified subject ID, COVID-19 status, age in years and sex. Subjects who had been exposed to COVID-19, were actively infected with it, or had recovered from it provided the deeply sampled blood TCRbeta repertoires that made up the dataset. Where available, HLA class I and class II types were obtained from metadata supplied by the sample provider rather than from assay-based typing.

TCRbeta CDR3 regions were amplified from genomic DNA using the immunoSEQ Assay, a bias-controlled multiplex PCR. The authors processed their data as follows. The number of nucleated cells in each sample was estimated by amplification of reference gene primers within the assay. To quantify the absolute abundance of each unique TCRbeta CDR3 rearrangement, sequence reads were collapsed and filtered. Productive Simpson clonality was computed per sample as the square root of Simpson's diversity index over productive rearrangements. In its TCRdb copy, this immuneACCESS table keeps in-frame sequences only and misses some clones. Where compared with another copy, unresolved V genes explain less than half of these, and the others have no known cause. D and trimming come from the DNA, and the V and J calls and clone size come from that table. Across this sample there are tens of thousands of clones, with approximately 85% seen only once. 17% of the sample is in the top ten clones.

The collaborating institutions used their own protocols to collect whole blood in K2EDTA tubes. For TCRbeta analysis, collaborator samples were shipped as frozen whole blood, as isolated PBMCs, or as DNA extracted from either sample type. As for this clone: It has no known antigen specificity. No clone much larger than this one lies a single base away; base qualities are absent.

The junction shows trimming of 3 bases on V and 6 bases on J, and the gene matches do not reach 2 bases of it. For CDR1 and CDR2, the germline V gene lists SGDLS and YYNGEE. The CDR3 runs 14 residues from the cysteine to the phenylalanine. Only the CDR3 part of the read is kept: 42 bases, read in frame from the first base. Study-wide conclusions, independent of this receptor: How much clinical and demographic metadata was included differed by source and by participant, and the metadata was provided uncurated.

The receptor was derived from a woman aged 60-70 years with active COVID-19. Recombination linked TRBV9 to TRBJ1-6, with 8 bases matching TRBD1. Sample: peripheral blood. Read as DNA, the sequence is TGTGCCAGCAGCGCGACAGGGGCTAATTCACCCCTCCACTTT. This is translated as CASSATGANSPLHF.